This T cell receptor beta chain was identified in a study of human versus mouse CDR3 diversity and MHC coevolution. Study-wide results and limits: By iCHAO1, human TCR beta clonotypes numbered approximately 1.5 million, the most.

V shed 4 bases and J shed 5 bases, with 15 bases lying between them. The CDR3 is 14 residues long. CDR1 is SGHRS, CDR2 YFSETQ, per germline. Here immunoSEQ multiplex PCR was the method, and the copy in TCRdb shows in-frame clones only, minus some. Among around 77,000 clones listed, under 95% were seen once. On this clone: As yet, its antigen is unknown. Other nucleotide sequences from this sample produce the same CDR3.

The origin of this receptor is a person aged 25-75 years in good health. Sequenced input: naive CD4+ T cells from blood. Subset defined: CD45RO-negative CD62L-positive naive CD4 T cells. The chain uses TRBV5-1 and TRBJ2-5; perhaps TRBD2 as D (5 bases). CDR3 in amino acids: CASSINTGVETQYF. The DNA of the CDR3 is TGCGCCAGCAGCATCAACACCGGGGTTGAGACCCAGTACTTC.